A selection of T cell receptor beta chains follows, all from one sample in a study of STAT3 mutations in large granular lymphocyte leukemia. TCRdb keeps only in-frame clones here, not all; method: immunoSEQ multiplex PCR. This sample has some 10,000 clones, with 50% to 60% found just once. Sequenced sample: peripheral blood mononuclear cells. All receptors come from a boy aged 10-17 years with T-cell large granular lymphocyte leukemia. Some clones in this sample may be carry-over from other donors' samples. CDR3s include the opening cysteine and the closing phenylalanine or tryptophan. Fields, in order: V gene, CDR3 length, J gene, D gene, clone size, CDR3 protein, CDR3 DNA. A D gene is named only where the DNA matches it firmly. Size tells how often a clone was seen (once, few, many) or the class of an expanded clone, and some rows leave it out.

V gene: TRBV5-1; CDR3 length: 15; J gene: TRBJ1-6; D gene: -; clone size: -; CDR3 protein: CASSLGQGSNSPLHF; CDR3 DNA: TGCGCCAGCAGCTTGGGTCAGGGATCCAATTCACCCCTCCACTTT
V gene: TRBV5-1; CDR3 length: 17; J gene: TRBJ2-5; D gene: -; clone size: -; CDR3 protein: CASSGGWGRIAQETQYF; CDR3 DNA: TGCGCCAGCAGCGGAGGGTGGGGGCGGATCGCACAAGAGACCCAGTACTTC
V gene: TRBV5-4; CDR3 length: 15; J gene: TRBJ2-1; D gene: TRBD2; clone size: -; CDR3 protein: CASSQRTSTPNEQFF; CDR3 DNA: TGTGCCAGCAGCCAGAGGACTAGCACGCCGAATGAGCAGTTCTTC
V gene: TRBV18; CDR3 length: 13; J gene: TRBJ1-5; D gene: -; clone size: -; CDR3 protein: CASSPTDDQPQHF; CDR3 DNA: TGTGCCAGCTCACCAACTGACGATCAGCCCCAGCATTTT
V gene: TRBV5-1; CDR3 length: 13; J gene: TRBJ2-3; D gene: -; clone size: -; CDR3 protein: CASSFGGTDTQYF; CDR3 DNA: TGCGCCAGCAGCTTTGGAGGCACAGATACGCAGTATTTT
V gene: TRBV6-5; CDR3 length: 15; J gene: TRBJ2-7; D gene: TRBD1; clone size: -; CDR3 protein: CASSYEDRGDMEQYF; CDR3 DNA: TGTGCCAGCAGTTACGAGGACAGGGGGGATATGGAGCAGTACTTC
V gene: TRBV5-4; CDR3 length: 14; J gene: TRBJ1-2; D gene: TRBD1; clone size: -; CDR3 protein: CASSLFGQGYGYTF; CDR3 DNA: TGTGCCAGCAGCTTGTTCGGACAGGGCTATGGCTACACCTTC
V gene: TRBV5-1; CDR3 length: 14; J gene: TRBJ2-7; D gene: TRBD1; clone size: -; CDR3 protein: CASRPGQGSYEQYF; CDR3 DNA: TGCGCCAGCAGACCGGGACAGGGGTCCTACGAGCAGTACTTC
V gene: TRBV7-9; CDR3 length: 16; J gene: TRBJ2-4; D gene: TRBD1; clone size: -; CDR3 protein: CASSFPDREAKNIQYF; CDR3 DNA: TGTGCCAGCAGCTTCCCAGACAGGGAGGCCAAAAACATTCAGTACTTC
V gene: TRBV11-2; CDR3 length: 16; J gene: TRBJ2-3; D gene: TRBD2; clone size: -; CDR3 protein: CASSSQGLAVVNTQYF; CDR3 DNA: TGTGCCAGCAGCTCCCAGGGACTAGCGGTCGTAAATACGCAGTATTTT
V gene: TRBV5-4; CDR3 length: 12; J gene: TRBJ1-1; D gene: -; clone size: few; CDR3 protein: CASSSPDTEAFF; CDR3 DNA: TGTGCCAGCAGCTCGCCCGACACTGAAGCTTTCTTT
V gene: TRBV5-6; CDR3 length: 13; J gene: TRBJ2-3; D gene: -; clone size: -; CDR3 protein: CASSYGTSDTQYF; CDR3 DNA: TGTGCCAGCAGCTACGGGACTTCAGATACGCAGTATTTT
V gene: TRBV18; CDR3 length: 15; J gene: TRBJ1-4; D gene: -; clone size: -; CDR3 protein: CASSPPPGTNEKLFF; CDR3 DNA: TGTGCCAGCTCACCACCGCCAGGGACGAATGAAAAACTGTTTTTT
V gene: TRBV6-6; CDR3 length: 13; J gene: TRBJ1-5; D gene: -; clone size: -; CDR3 protein: CASSYSRLSAQHF; CDR3 DNA: TGTGCCAGCAGTTACTCGAGGTTATCAGCCCAGCATTTT
V gene: TRBV18; CDR3 length: 15; J gene: TRBJ1-6; D gene: -; clone size: -; CDR3 protein: CASSPVGAGNSPLHF; CDR3 DNA: TGTGCCAGCTCACCGGTGGGCGCCGGGAATTCACCCCTCCACTTT
V gene: TRBV13; CDR3 length: 12; J gene: TRBJ1-1; D gene: TRBD1; clone size: -; CDR3 protein: CASSLSDRKAFF; CDR3 DNA: TGTGCCAGCAGCTTGTCGGACAGGAAAGCTTTCTTT
V gene: TRBV7-9; CDR3 length: 15; J gene: TRBJ1-5; D gene: -; clone size: few; CDR3 protein: CASSLASSANQPQHF; CDR3 DNA: TGTGCCAGCAGCTTAGCTTCGAGTGCCAATCAGCCCCAGCATTTT